This T cell receptor (beta chain) was observed in a study of response to subunit inactivated influenza vaccine. TCRdb used MiXCR to reprocess the RT-PCR reads, holding one entry per CDR3 protein. The repertoire holds about 310,000 distinct CDR3 sequences, with approximately 23% as singletons. Germline CDR1 is LNHDA and CDR2 is SQIVND (reference sequence). This CDR3 is built from 14 residues. J lost 7 bases, V lost 6 bases, and 4 bases had no gene match. The sample consisted of PBMCs from blood, taken approximately 20 months after vaccination. The chain is built from TRBV19 and TRBJ2-1, with 12 bases aligning to TRBD2. The sequence came from a man aged 50-75 years who received an inactivated influenza vaccine. Here the CDR3 reads CASRTGLAGNEQFF. CDR3 sequence (DNA): TGTGCCAGTAGAACCGGACTAGCGGGAAATGAGCAGTTCTTC.